This T cell receptor beta chain derives from a study of shared T cell receptors in the human thymus. This clone was counted a few times. V lost 3 bases and J lost 0; bases outside the gene matches: 12. CDR3 length: 18 amino acids. Looked up from germline, CDR1 is SGDLS and CDR2 is YYNGEE. The assay was immunoSEQ multiplex PCR, and TCRdb's table has in-frame clones only and misses some. This sample has some 720,000 clones; roughly 90% occur once, and the top ten carry 0.01%. The sample was also reused in another study, on human thymus T cells. That work states: Thymic material originated from resections removed in the course of corrective heart surgery. Unrelated individuals reportedly shared highly overlapping thymic TCR repertoires.

Sequences were obtained from thymocytes. The source of this sequence is a boy in the first two years of life with a congenital heart defect. The chain links TRBV9 to TRBJ2-3; 8 nucleotides agree with TRBD1. This CDR3 is CASSGGTGDNTSTDTQYF. The CDR3 region has the DNA TGTGCCAGCAGCGGCGGGACAGGCGACAACACTAGCACAGATACGCAGTATTTT.